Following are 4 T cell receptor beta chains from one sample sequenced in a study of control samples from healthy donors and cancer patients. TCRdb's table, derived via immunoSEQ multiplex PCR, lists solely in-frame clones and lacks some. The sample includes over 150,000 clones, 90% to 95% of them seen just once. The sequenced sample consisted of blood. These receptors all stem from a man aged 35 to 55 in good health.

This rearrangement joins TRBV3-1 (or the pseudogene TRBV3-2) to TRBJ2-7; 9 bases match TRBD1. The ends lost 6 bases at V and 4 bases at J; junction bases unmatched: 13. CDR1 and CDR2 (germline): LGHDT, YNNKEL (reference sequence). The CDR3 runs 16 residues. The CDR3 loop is CASRGGPGQGTYEQYF. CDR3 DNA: TGTGCCAGCAGAGGGGGCCCGGGACAGGGTACATACGAGCAGTACTTC.

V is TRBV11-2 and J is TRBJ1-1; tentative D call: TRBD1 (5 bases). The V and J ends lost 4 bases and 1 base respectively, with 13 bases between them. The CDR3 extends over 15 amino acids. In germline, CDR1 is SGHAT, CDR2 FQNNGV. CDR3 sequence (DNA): TGTGCCAGCAGCTCGGACATACTACGGAACACTGAAGCTTTCTTT. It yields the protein CASSSDILRNTEAFF.

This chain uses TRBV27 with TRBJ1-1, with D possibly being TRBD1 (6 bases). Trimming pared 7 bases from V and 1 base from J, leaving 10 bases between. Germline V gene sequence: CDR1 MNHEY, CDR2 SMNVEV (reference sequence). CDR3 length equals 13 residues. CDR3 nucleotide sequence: TGTGCCAGCATGGGACACCAGAACACTGAAGCTTTCTTT. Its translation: CASMGHQNTEAFF.

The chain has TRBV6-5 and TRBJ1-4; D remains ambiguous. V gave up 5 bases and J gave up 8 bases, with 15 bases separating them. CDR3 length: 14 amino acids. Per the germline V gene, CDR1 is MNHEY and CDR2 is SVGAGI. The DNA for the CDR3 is TGTGCCAGCAGTCCGACGAGGTTGGGAGAAAAACTGTTTTTT. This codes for CASSPTRLGEKLFF.